Presented here are 9 T cell receptor beta chains from one specimen sequenced in a study of CD8 T cells in ankylosing spondylitis. TCRdb passed the 5' RACE reads through MiXCR, listing each CDR3 protein once. The sample lists 310,000 or so distinct CDR3 sequences; 20% were seen once. Sequencing was performed on blood, either unsorted or a sorted T cell fraction (not recorded which). The origin of the receptors is a male donor with ankylosing spondylitis or in good health (not recorded which).

This clonotype appeared once. The chain combines TRBV18 with TRBJ2-5; D ambiguous. Germline V lookup: CDR1 KGHSH, CDR2 LQKENI. Trimming stripped 1 base from V and 5 bases from J, with 14 bases between. CDR3 size: 15 residues. The CDR3 DNA is TGTGCCAGCTCACCACAACCAACCATTGGGGAGACCCAGTACTTC. This codes for CASSPQPTIGETQYF.

This clonotype was seen a few times. The J gene is TRBJ1-1, the V gene TRBV5-1; the match to TRBD1 covers 7 bases. This CDR3 is 13 amino acids long. The junction had 4 bases not matched to a gene; V was cut back by 7 bases and J by 1 base. Germline assignment: CDR1 SGHRS and CDR2 YFSETQ. CDR3 nucleotide sequence: TGCGCCAGCGAAGGGGGCCAGAACACTGAAGCTTTCTTT. Translated, it gives CASEGGQNTEAFF.

This clonotype was counted a few times. The rearrangement uses TRBV15 and TRBJ2-2, with TRBD1 as a possible D gene (6 bases). The CDR3 is 15 amino acids. The V end lost 1 base, the J end lost 3 bases, and 9 bases lay between the germline ends. Germline-derived CDR1 and CDR2 are LNHNV and YYDKDF (reference sequence). The CDR3 nucleotides read TGTGCCACCAGCAGAGTCAACAGGGACACCGGGGAGCTGTTTTTT. It translates to CATSRVNRDTGELFF.

The V and J genes are TRBV19 and TRBJ1-1; TRBD1 agrees at 8 bases. Germline CDR1 is LNHDA and CDR2 is SQIVND (reference sequence). This CDR3 comprises 14 residues. V was pared by 6 bases and J by 6 bases, with 9 bases of the junction left unmatched. DNA for the CDR3: TGTGCCAGTAGCGGACAGGGCTTTCTCGCTGAAGCTTTCTTT. Translation: CASSGQGFLAEAFF.

In its sample, this clonotype was seen a few times. The rearrangement uses TRBV5-1 and TRBJ1-6; 7 bases are shared with TRBD1. CDR1 and CDR2 (germline): SGHRS, YFSETQ. Unmatched junction bases numbered 11, after V lost 4 bases and J lost 10 bases. This CDR3 has 15 residues. CDR3 nucleotide sequence: TGCGCCAGCAGCCCTCGACAGGGTGGGCTCTCACCCCTCCACTTT. Its protein is CASSPRQGGLSPLHF.

The V gene is TRBV6-1, the J gene TRBJ1-3, with D unclear. Germline values: CDR1 MNHNS, CDR2 SASEGT. This CDR3 region has 15 residues. Trimming removed 2 bases at V and 1 base at J, with 9 bases between. The CDR3: CASSEQMGSGNTIYF. CDR3 in DNA: TGTGCCAGCAGTGAACAGATGGGTTCTGGAAACACCATATATTTT.

This clonotype appeared a few times. The chain links TRBV2 to TRBJ1-1; 9 bases agree with TRBD1. The V gene's germline CDR1 is SNHLY and CDR2 FYNNEI. Trimming took 11 bases from V and 0 from J; bases not matched to a gene: 16. The CDR3 runs 17 residues. The CDR3 loop is CASFRDREGVMNTEAFF. In DNA, the CDR3 is TGTGCCTCTTTCCGGGACAGGGAAGGTGTTATGAACACTGAAGCTTTCTTT.

The chain carries TRBV24-1 and TRBJ2-2; TRBD2 matches 10 bases. V lost 4 bases and J lost 3; bases outside the gene matches: 7. CDR1 is KGHDR and CDR2 is SFDVKD in the germline V gene. The CDR3 length is 17 residues. CDR3 protein: CATSDYASGGDTGELFF. The CDR3 nucleotides are TGTGCCACCAGTGACTACGCTAGCGGGGGTGACACCGGGGAGCTGTTTTTT.

This clonotype has at least ten counts. The V and J genes are TRBV5-1 and TRBJ1-1; D uncertain. CDR1 is SGHRS, CDR2 YFSETQ, per germline. Trimming took off 1 base at V and 5 bases at J, with 9 bases between the two ends. The CDR3 loop spans 13 amino acids. CDR3 sequence (DNA): TGCGCCAGCAGCTTGAGTGCTGGTACTGAAGCTTTCTTT. Encoded protein: CASSLSAGTEAFF.